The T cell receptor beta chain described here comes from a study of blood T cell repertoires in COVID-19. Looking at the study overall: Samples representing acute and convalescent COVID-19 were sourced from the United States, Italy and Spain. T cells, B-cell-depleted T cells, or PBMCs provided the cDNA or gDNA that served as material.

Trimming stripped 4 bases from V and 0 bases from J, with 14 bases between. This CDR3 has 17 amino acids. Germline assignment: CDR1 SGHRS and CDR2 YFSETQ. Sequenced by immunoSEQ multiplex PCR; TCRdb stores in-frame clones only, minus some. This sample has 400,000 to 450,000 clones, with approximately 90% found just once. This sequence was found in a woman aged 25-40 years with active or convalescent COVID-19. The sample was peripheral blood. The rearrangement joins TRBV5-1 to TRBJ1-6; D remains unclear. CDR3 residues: CASSGEESYSYNSPLHF. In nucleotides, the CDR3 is TGCGCCAGCAGCGGTGAGGAAAGTTACTCCTATAATTCACCCCTCCACTTT. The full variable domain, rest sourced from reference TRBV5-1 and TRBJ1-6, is KAGVTQTPRYLIKTRGQQVTLSCSPISGHRSVSWYQQTPGQGLQFLFEYFSETQRNKGNFPGRFSGRQFSNSRSEMNVSTLELGDSALYLCASSGEESYSYNSPLHFGNGTRLTVT.